This paragraph reports one T cell receptor beta chain. Trimming shortened V by 6 bases and J by 4 bases, and 13 bases separated the two germline ends. The germline gives CDR1 SGHRS, CDR2 YFSETQ. The CDR3 length is 14 residues. The data derive from a study of blood T cell repertoires in COVID-19. Study information: Sites across the United States, Italy and Spain contributed samples from acute and convalescent COVID-19.

Study processing details: Reference gene primer amplification gave estimated nucleated cell counts. Only in-frame clones appear in the TCRdb table, and some are missing; sequencing was by immunoSEQ multiplex PCR. That table is the source of V, J and clone size, and D and trimming were worked out from the DNA. Here the sample spans more than 140,000 clones, 65% to 90% being singletons. The sample comprised peripheral blood. J is TRBJ2-2 and V is TRBV5-1; maybe TRBD1 (5 bases). The sequence was obtained from a woman aged 45-65 years in a cohort sampled during active or convalescent COVID-19. The CDR3, as DNA: TGCGCCAGCAAGAACAGGCCGGGCACCGGGGAGCTGTTTTTT. As protein: CASKNRPGTGELFF.